This is a list of T cell receptor beta chains from one sample in a study of beta chain features in type 1 diabetes. Sequencing was performed with immunoSEQ multiplex PCR; in TCRdb, only in-frame clones are kept and a portion is missing. The data contain around 260,000 clones, around 25% of them singletons. Material: naive CD4+ T cells from blood. These receptors were taken from a woman aged 25-40 years with type 1 diabetes. The conserved cysteine and the conserved F or W are not part of the CDR3 here. The order of the fields is J gene, V gene, CDR3 length, CDR3 protein.

>TRBJ2-1|TRBV19|12
ASSMTTTYNEQF
>TRBJ2-7|TRBV29-1|11
SVGRQGKYEQY
>TRBJ1-2|TRBV5-6|12
ASSLGQGSVGYT
>TRBJ2-7|TRBV7-3|14
ASSSTGGRLPGEQY
>TRBJ2-1|TRBV9|14
ASSVGLAGGNNEQF
>TRBJ1-1|TRBV30|9
AWSHLTEAF
>TRBJ2-5|TRBV29-1|9
STWTGGTQY
>TRBJ2-1|TRBV4-1|12
ASSPIRSYNEQF
>TRBJ2-2|TRBV2|12
ASSGDSNTGELF
>TRBJ2-7|TRBV29-1|11
SVRDYLVYEQY
>TRBJ2-1|TRBV6-6|9
ASSGKNEQF
>TRBJ1-1|TRBV19|12
ASSLDRGGTEAF
>TRBJ2-5|TRBV7-7|11
ASSLDREETQY
>TRBJ2-3|TRBV29-1|14
SVGRTSVDSTDTQY
>TRBJ2-5|TRBV9|15
ASSLSIAGGPGETQY
>TRBJ1-2|TRBV28|14
ASSLVPIAKIYGYT
>TRBJ2-3|TRBV6-5|11
ASSYRVEDTQY
>TRBJ2-1|TRBV6-5|13
ASRRRLAEYNEQF
>TRBJ2-1|TRBV11-2|13
ASSAPGLPRGEQF
>TRBJ2-7|TRBV5-5|11
ASRRDRTYEQY
>TRBJ1-1|TRBV29-1|10
STVTQDTEAF
>TRBJ1-1|TRBV19|13
ASSIDKLMNTEAF
>TRBJ2-1|TRBV13|16
ASSSGTGGSALYNEQF
>TRBJ1-5|TRBV18|14
ASSPPLGQGLQPQH
>TRBJ2-7|TRBV7-9|12
ASSLILAQGEQY
>TRBJ2-5|TRBV10-3|12
AISDIASGETQY
>TRBJ1-2|TRBV5-4|13
ASSLDRTGFYGYT
>TRBJ2-3|TRBV30|14
AWSRGASGSTDTQY
>TRBJ2-5|TRBV25-1|12
ASSDPTGLMTQY
>TRBJ2-1|TRBV30|12
AWSVTGLYNEQF
>TRBJ2-7|TRBV9|8
ASSPPDAV
>TRBJ2-1|TRBV18|11
ASSPSFQGEQF
>TRBJ2-7|TRBV7-9|13
ASSLEEREGYEQY
>TRBJ2-3|TRBV4-2|18
ASSQDPIPPTSGRTDTQY
>TRBJ2-1|TRBV9|13
ASSVRGVGINEQF
>TRBJ2-7|TRBV14|9
ASSVGAGEY
>TRBJ1-1|TRBV2|12
ASNAPSADTEAF
>TRBJ2-3|TRBV11-2|14
ASSFLFGSYTDTQY
>TRBJ1-2|TRBV7-9|10
ASSESTYGYT
>TRBJ2-7|TRBV20-1|9
SAKGAYEQY
>TRBJ2-7|TRBV13|11
ASSRRTPREQY
>TRBJ2-7|TRBV18|12
ASSPPAGSHEQY
>TRBJ2-1|TRBV25-1|12
ATQSGRDVNEQF
>TRBJ2-7|TRBV28|13
ASTSGLAGFYEQY
>TRBJ2-1|TRBV9|14
ASSVVGTSGDNEQF
>TRBJ1-1|TRBV28|9
ASRINTEAF